This T cell receptor (beta chain) is drawn from a study of PD-1 blockade in classical Hodgkin lymphoma. Exposure to brentuximab vedotin varied, and each patient had relapsed following autologous stem cell transplantation. Each best response was a complete response, a partial response or progressive disease. Libraries were prepared by immunoSEQ multiplex PCR; TCRdb keeps only in-frame clonotypes and omits some of them. The table shows some 41,000 clones, with about 86% occurring only once. Study-wide points: Still unresolved is the cause of the repertoire differences, which may be disease activity or prior therapy. Complete responders possessed baseline diversity comparable to newly diagnosed patients.

Comments on this clone: The antigen is undetermined.

The origin of this receptor is a human donor with classical Hodgkin lymphoma. Source: peripheral blood mononuclear cells (PBMCs), taken before the second cycle of nivolumab.

For the CDR3, the DNA is TGTGCCAGTAGGGATCGGGATCCCCCAACTAATGAAAAACTGTTTTTT. Its protein product is CASRDRDPPTNEKLFF. This rearrangement joins TRBV19 to TRBJ1-4; D gene ambiguous. Germline V gives CDR1 LNHDA, CDR2 SQIVND (reference sequence). Deletions cut 6 bases from V and 0 bases from J, with 14 bases between. The CDR3 is 16 residues long.